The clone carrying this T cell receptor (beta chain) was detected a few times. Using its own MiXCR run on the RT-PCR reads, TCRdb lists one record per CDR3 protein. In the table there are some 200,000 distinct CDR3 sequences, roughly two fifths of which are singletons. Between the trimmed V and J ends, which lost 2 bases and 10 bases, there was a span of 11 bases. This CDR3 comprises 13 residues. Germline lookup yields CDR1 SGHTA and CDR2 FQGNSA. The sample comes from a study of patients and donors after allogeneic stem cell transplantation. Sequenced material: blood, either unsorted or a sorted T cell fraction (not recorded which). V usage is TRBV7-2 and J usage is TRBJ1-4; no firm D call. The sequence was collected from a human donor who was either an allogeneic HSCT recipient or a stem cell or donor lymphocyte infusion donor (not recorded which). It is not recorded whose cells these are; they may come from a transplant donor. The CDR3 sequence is CASSLLESGKLFF. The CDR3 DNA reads TGTGCCAGCAGCTTATTGGAGAGCGGAAAACTGTTTTTT.